This entry lists 14 T cell receptor beta chains sequenced from one sample in a study of blood T cell repertoires in COVID-19. Method: immunoSEQ multiplex PCR; TCRdb's copy keeps in-frame clones and lacks some. The sample has 100,000 to 120,000 clones, about 88% seen once. Material for sequencing was peripheral blood. The receptor source for this set is a man between 40 and 49 years old with acute or convalescent COVID-19.

This chain uses TRBV5-1 with TRBJ2-1; TRBD1 aligns across 9 bases. V shed 2 bases, J shed 3 bases, and the junction held 3 bases outside the gene matches. The CDR3 consists of 15 residues. Germline V lookup: CDR1 SGHRS, CDR2 YFSETQ. The CDR3 DNA reads TGCGCCAGCAGCTTCCGACAGGGGGGCTACAATGAGCAGTTCTTC. This codes for CASSFRQGGYNEQFF.

The rearrangement uses TRBV4-1 and TRBJ1-6; D unclear. Germline CDR1 MGHRA, CDR2 YSYEKL. CDR3 size: 15 residues. V lost 4 bases and J 5 bases, leaving 12 bases between the germline ends. Here the CDR3 reads CASSPLQTNNSPLHF. The DNA of the CDR3 is TGCGCCAGCAGCCCCCTACAGACCAATAATTCACCCCTCCACTTT.

For the CDR3, the DNA is TGCAGCGTTGAAAGGTATAGCGGGGGGGCTGATACGCAGTATTTT. Amino acid sequence: CSVERYSGGADTQYF. The chain carries TRBV29-1 and TRBJ2-3, with TRBD2 matching 11 bases. The length of the CDR3 is 15 residues. The V and J ends lost 2 bases and 6 bases, in that order; junction bases with no gene match: 7. Per germline, CDR1 SQVTM and CDR2 ANQGSEA.

The chain couples TRBV5-1 to TRBJ2-3, with 14 positions matching TRBD2. The V segment lost 4 bases and the J segment 3 bases; nucleotides outside the gene matches: 10. This CDR3 has 18 amino acids. Germline lookup yields CDR1 SGHRS and CDR2 YFSETQ. This CDR3 reads CASSPLPGLAGETDTQYF. The CDR3 DNA reads as TGCGCCAGCAGCCCACTACCGGGACTAGCGGGGGAAACAGATACGCAGTATTTT.

V is TRBV5-1 and J is TRBJ2-5; no definite D call. The CDR3 covers 12 residues. In germline, CDR1 is SGHRS, CDR2 YFSETQ. Trimming left V 2 bases short and J 5 bases short, with 7 bases between. The CDR3, as DNA: TGCGCCAGCAGCTTCCCCCAGGAGACCCAGTACTTC. Its protein product is CASSFPQETQYF.

The CDR3: CATSEGDSAHYEQYF. In DNA, the CDR3 is TGTGCCACCAGTGAGGGGGACAGCGCTCACTACGAGCAGTACTTC. The chain joins TRBV24-1 to TRBJ2-7, with 7 bases aligning to TRBD1. The CDR3 totals 15 residues. The V gene's germline CDR1 is KGHDR and CDR2 SFDVKD. J lost 3 bases, V lost 4 bases, and 8 bases had no gene match.

The rearrangement links TRBV10-2 to TRBJ2-3, with D tentatively TRBD2 (5 bases). The CDR3 contains 14 residues. Germline-derived CDR1 and CDR2 are WSHSY and SAAADI. V was cut by 5 bases and J by 4 bases, with 13 bases left in between. In DNA form, the CDR3 reads TGCGCCAGCAGTCCAACTAGACCCCCAGATACGCAGTATTTT. This gives the protein CASSPTRPPDTQYF.

The CDR3 protein is CASRPTRTSGGDEQFF. The CDR3 DNA is TGTGCCAGCAGACCTACACGGACTAGCGGCGGGGATGAGCAGTTCTTC. V is TRBV28 and J is TRBJ2-1; 10 bases fit TRBD2. The ends lost 6 bases at V and 8 bases at J; junction bases unmatched: 13. Germline CDR1 MDHEN, CDR2 SYDVKM. The CDR3 contains 16 residues.

The genes are TRBV6-6 and TRBJ2-1; 9 bases agree with TRBD2. The trim removed 10 bases at V and 10 bases at J, leaving 11 bases unmatched. This CDR3 spans 13 amino acids. Per germline, CDR1 MNHNY and CDR2 SVGAGI (reference sequence). CDR3 bases: TGTGCCACAAAGCGGGGGGCCGACGAGGAGCAGTTCTTC. Protein sequence: CATKRGADEEQFF.

In this sample, this clone turned up a few times. The genes are TRBV5-1 and TRBJ2-7; 13 bases agree with TRBD2. The ends lost 4 bases at V and 3 bases at J; junction bases unmatched: 10. Germline CDR1 reads SGHRS; CDR2 reads YFSETQ. The CDR3 consists of 17 residues. Here the CDR3 DNA reads TGCGCCAGCAGCCGAGGACTAGCGGGGGCCAACCTCTACGAGCAGTACTTC. Translating it yields CASSRGLAGANLYEQYF. The variable domain in full, with the rest retrieved from reference TRBV5-1 and TRBJ2-7, is KAGVTQTPRYLIKTRGQQVTLSCSPISGHRSVSWYQQTPGQGLQFLFEYFSETQRNKGNFPGRFSGRQFSNSRSEMNVSTLELGDSALYLCASSRGLAGANLYEQYFGPGTRLTVT.

For the CDR3, the DNA is TGCGCCAGCAGTCGGGACAGGGGGCTAACCGGGGAGCTGTTTTTT. Its translation: CASSRDRGLTGELFF. The rearrangement links TRBV10-1 to TRBJ2-2; 12 positions agree with TRBD1. In germline, CDR1 is WNHNN, CDR2 SYGVQD (reference sequence). The ends lost 5 bases at V and 5 bases at J; junction bases unmatched: 3. The CDR3 is 15 amino acids.

The rearrangement joins TRBV5-1 to TRBJ2-1; 11 nucleotides align to TRBD1. V was pared by 0 bases and J by 7 bases, with 6 bases of the junction left unmatched. CDR1 SGHRS and CDR2 YFSETQ come from the germline V gene. The length of the CDR3 is 16 residues. The CDR3 sequence: CASSLVGTGGINEQFF. In nucleotides, the CDR3 is TGCGCCAGCAGCTTGGTGGGGACAGGGGGAATAAATGAGCAGTTCTTC.

V gene TRBV6-5 combines with J gene TRBJ2-3; TRBD1 matches at 8 bases. Germline values: CDR1 MNHEY, CDR2 SVGAGI. After removal of 6 bases from V and 5 bases from J, the junction contained 7 bases not matched to a gene. This CDR3 contains 14 residues. The CDR3: CASRAARGQDTQYF. Written as DNA, the CDR3 is TGTGCCAGCAGGGCCGCCAGGGGGCAAGATACGCAGTATTTT.

The genes are TRBV19 and TRBJ2-7; maybe TRBD2 (6 bases). The CDR3 length is 14 residues. Germline V lookup: CDR1 LNHDA, CDR2 SQIVND (reference sequence). The V end lost 1 base, the J end lost 4 bases, and 11 bases lay between the germline ends. This CDR3 is CASSIGDWGYEQYF. The CDR3 region has the DNA TGTGCCAGTAGTATAGGGGACTGGGGGTACGAGCAGTACTTC.